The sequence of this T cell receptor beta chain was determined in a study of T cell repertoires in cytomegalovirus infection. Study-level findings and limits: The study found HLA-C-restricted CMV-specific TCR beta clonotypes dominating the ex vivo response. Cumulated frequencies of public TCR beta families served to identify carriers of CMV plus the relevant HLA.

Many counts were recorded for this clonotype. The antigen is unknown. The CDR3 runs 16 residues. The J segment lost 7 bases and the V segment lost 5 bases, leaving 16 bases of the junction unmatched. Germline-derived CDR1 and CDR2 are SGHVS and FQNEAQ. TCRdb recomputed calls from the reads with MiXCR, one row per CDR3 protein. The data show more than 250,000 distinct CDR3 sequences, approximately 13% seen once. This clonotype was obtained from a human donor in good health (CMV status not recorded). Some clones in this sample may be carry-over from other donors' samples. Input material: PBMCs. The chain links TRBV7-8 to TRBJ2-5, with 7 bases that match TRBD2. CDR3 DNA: TGTGCCAGCAGCGGTGCCGGGACTAACACCTTAGGGACCCAGTACTTC. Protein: CASSGAGTNTLGTQYF.